This is a list of T cell receptor beta chains from one sample in a study of blood T cells in healthy people across ages. TCRdb fed the 5' RACE reads into MiXCR, producing one record per CDR3 protein. The sample yields over 1,200,000 distinct CDR3 sequences, approximately 60% seen once. Specimen: blood. These receptors all come from a man younger than 35 in good health. CDR3s include the opening cysteine and the closing phenylalanine or tryptophan. The D gene is left open where the match is weak. Size is omitted from some rows. Given values are once, few, many or a class for expanded clones.

J gene,V gene,D gene,clone size,CDR3 DNA,CDR3 protein
TRBJ2-5,TRBV2,.,few,TGTGCCAGCTTGCCAGTGAACCAAGAGACCCAGTACTTC,CASLPVNQETQYF
TRBJ2-1,TRBV7-2,TRBD2,.,TGTGCCAGCAGCTTAGGGTTAGCGGGGGGGAAAAAGTCCTACAATGAGCAGTTCTTC,CASSLGLAGGKKSYNEQFF
TRBJ2-1,TRBV20-1,.,.,TGCAGTGCTCCCCGACAGAATGAGCAGTTCTTC,CSAPRQNEQFF
TRBJ2-7,TRBV20-1,.,many,TGCAGTGCTAGCCCCGGATCCTACGAGCAGTACTTC,CSASPGSYEQYF
TRBJ2-5,TRBV11-1,TRBD1,few,TGTGCCAGCAGCGAAAGGGACAGAGTCCAAGAGACCCAGTACTTC,CASSERDRVQETQYF
TRBJ1-2,TRBV4-1,.,.,TGCGCCAGCAGCCAAAGTGCGGGAAACTTCTATGGCTACACCTTC,CASSQSAGNFYGYTF
TRBJ2-7,TRBV29-1,.,few,TGCAGCGTTGAAGGGGGCGGTCTAACCGGGGAGCAGTACTTC,CSVEGGGLTGEQYF
TRBJ1-4,TRBV5-1,.,.,TGCGCCAGCAGCGCCACAGGGCAAAAACTGTTTTTT,CASSATGQKLFF
TRBJ2-7,TRBV30,.,.,TGTGCCTGGAGTGTATACGGGAGCCTCTACGAGCAGTACTTC,CAWSVYGSLYEQYF
TRBJ1-1,TRBV4-2,.,.,TGTGCCAGCAGCCAAGATCGGGGGGGTTGGGAAGCTTTCTTT,CASSQDRGGWEAFF
TRBJ2-1,TRBV4-2,.,.,TGTGCCAGCAGCCAAGGTGGACCCCAAGACAATGAGCAGTTCTTC,CASSQGGPQDNEQFF
TRBJ2-1,TRBV20-1,TRBD2,.,TGCAGTGCTAGCGGAAGAGGTGGTACTAGCGGGAGTGGCTCCTACAATGAGCAGTTCTTC,CSASGRGGTSGSGSYNEQFF
TRBJ2-7,TRBV11-2,.,.,TGTGCCAGCAGCTCGGACGGGACACCGACTTATGAGCAGTACTTC,CASSSDGTPTYEQYF
TRBJ2-3,TRBV6-2/TRBV6-3,.,few,TGTGCCAGCAGTTACCCTCCGGACAGCGGCAACTTAGATACGCAGTATTTT,CASSYPPDSGNLDTQYF
TRBJ2-7,TRBV20-1,.,few,TGCAGTGCTCCAGAGAGAGGTGGCGAAGACGAGCAGTACTTC,CSAPERGGEDEQYF
TRBJ2-5,TRBV7-9,.,.,TGTGCCTTCTATAGGGCAGGGAGGAATGAGCAGTACTTC,CAFYRAGRNEQYF
TRBJ2-7,TRBV10-3,TRBD1,.,TGTGCCATCAGTGACCACAGGGGGCCCATCTACGAGCAGTACTTC,CAISDHRGPIYEQYF
TRBJ2-2,TRBV2,TRBD1,.,TGTGCCAGCAGGGAGGGGACAGGGAGAACCGGGGAGCTGTTTTTT,CASREGTGRTGELFF
TRBJ2-1,TRBV6-1,.,.,TGTGCCAGCAGTGGGGGTTACCGGCGCAGCTACAATGAGCAGTTCTTC,CASSGGYRRSYNEQFF
TRBJ2-1,TRBV4-1,TRBD1,.,TGCGCCACGACGTCTCCGGGACAGGATTACAATGAGCAGTTCTTC,CATTSPGQDYNEQFF
TRBJ2-7,TRBV11-1,.,once,TGTGCCAGCAGCGAAAATTCAGGGAATGTCCGGTACGAGCAGTACTTC,CASSENSGNVRYEQYF
TRBJ2-7,TRBV7-2,.,.,TGTGCCAGCAACCCCGCAGGGGCCTACGAGCAGTACTTC,CASNPAGAYEQYF
TRBJ2-3,TRBV20-1,TRBD2,.,TGCAGTGCTGCGGGGGGTGACACAGATACGCAGTATTTT,CSAAGGDTDTQYF
TRBJ1-2,TRBV11-1,.,.,TGTGCCAGCAGCCTCTCCGGGGCCGGTATCTATGGCTACACCTTC,CASSLSGAGIYGYTF
TRBJ2-1,TRBV28,TRBD2,.,TGTGCCAGCAGTTTGTCTAGCGGGGCCTACAATGAGCAGTTCTTC,CASSLSSGAYNEQFF
TRBJ2-5,TRBV10-3,TRBD1,.,TGTGCCATCAGTGAACCCAGGACAGGAAAAGAGACCCAGTACTTC,CAISEPRTGKETQYF
TRBJ2-7,TRBV20-1,.,.,TGCAGTGCTAGAGATTCAGTAGTCTACGAGCAGTACTTC,CSARDSVVYEQYF
TRBJ1-5,TRBV4-1,.,.,TGCGCCAGCAGCCAAGAGCCAGTTAATCAGCCCCAGCATTTT,CASSQEPVNQPQHF